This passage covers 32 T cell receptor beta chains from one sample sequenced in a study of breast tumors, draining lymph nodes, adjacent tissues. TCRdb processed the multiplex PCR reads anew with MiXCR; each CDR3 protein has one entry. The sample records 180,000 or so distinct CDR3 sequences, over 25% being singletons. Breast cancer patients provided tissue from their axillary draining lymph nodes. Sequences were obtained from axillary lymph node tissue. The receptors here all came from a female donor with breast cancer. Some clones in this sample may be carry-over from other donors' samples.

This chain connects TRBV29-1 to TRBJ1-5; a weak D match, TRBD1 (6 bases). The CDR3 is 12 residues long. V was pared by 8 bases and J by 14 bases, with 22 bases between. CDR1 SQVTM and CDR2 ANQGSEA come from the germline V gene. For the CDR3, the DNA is TGCAGCTCCGGAGGGGGGGGTGCCAATGAGCATTTT. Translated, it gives CSSGGGGANEHF. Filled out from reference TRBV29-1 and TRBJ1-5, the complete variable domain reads SAVISQKPSRDICQRGTSLTIQCQVDSQVTMMFWYRQQPGQSLTLIATANQGSEATYESGFVIDKFPISRPNLTFSTLTVSNMSPEDSSIYLCSSGGGGANEHFGDGTRLSIL.

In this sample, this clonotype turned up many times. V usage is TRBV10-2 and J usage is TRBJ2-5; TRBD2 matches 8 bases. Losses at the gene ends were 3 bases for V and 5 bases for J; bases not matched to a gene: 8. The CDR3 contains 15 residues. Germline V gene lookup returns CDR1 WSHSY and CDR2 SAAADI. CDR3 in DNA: TGCGCCAGCAGTGATTTGGCGGGGGGCCGGGAGACCCAGTACTTC. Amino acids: CASSDLAGGRETQYF.

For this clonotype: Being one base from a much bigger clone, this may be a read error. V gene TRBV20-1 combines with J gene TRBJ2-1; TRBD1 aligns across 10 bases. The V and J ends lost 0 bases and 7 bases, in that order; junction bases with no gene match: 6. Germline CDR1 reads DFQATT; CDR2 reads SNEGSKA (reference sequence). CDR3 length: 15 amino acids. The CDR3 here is CSARDGGQGPNEQFF. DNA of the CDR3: TGCAGTGCTAGAGATGGGGGACAGGGGCCGAATGAGCAGTTCTTC.

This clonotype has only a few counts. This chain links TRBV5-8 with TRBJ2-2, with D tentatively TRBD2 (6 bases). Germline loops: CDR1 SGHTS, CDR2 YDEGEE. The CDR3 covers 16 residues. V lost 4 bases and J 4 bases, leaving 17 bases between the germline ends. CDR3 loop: CASSRRDGGPTGELFF. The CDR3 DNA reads TGTGCCAGCAGCCGCCGGGACGGGGGTCCCACCGGGGAGCTGTTTTTT.

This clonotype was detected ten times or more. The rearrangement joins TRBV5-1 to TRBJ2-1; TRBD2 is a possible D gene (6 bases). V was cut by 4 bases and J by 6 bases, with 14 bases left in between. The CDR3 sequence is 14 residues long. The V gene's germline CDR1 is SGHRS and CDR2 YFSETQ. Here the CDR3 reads CASSPGAVVNEQFF. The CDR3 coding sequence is TGCGCCAGCAGCCCGGGAGCGGTAGTCAATGAGCAGTTCTTC.

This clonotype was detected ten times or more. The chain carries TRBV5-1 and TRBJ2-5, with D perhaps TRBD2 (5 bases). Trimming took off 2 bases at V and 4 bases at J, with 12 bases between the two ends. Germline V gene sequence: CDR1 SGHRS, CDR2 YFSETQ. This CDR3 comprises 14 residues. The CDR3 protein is CASSLSSGGETQYF. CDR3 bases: TGCGCCAGCAGCTTAAGCTCAGGAGGAGAGACCCAGTACTTC.

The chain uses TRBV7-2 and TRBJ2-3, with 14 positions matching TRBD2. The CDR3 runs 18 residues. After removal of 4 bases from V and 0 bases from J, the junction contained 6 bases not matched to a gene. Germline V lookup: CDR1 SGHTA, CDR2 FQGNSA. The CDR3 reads CASSWGLAGDSSTDTQYF. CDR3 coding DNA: TGTGCCAGCAGCTGGGGACTAGCGGGGGATTCTAGCACAGATACGCAGTATTTT.

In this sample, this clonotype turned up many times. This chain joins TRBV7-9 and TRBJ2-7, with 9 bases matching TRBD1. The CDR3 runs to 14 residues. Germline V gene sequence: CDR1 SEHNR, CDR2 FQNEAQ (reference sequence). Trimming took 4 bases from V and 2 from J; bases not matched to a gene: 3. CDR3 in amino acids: CASSYWDRAYEQYF. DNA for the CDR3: TGTGCCAGCAGCTACTGGGACAGGGCCTACGAGCAGTACTTC.

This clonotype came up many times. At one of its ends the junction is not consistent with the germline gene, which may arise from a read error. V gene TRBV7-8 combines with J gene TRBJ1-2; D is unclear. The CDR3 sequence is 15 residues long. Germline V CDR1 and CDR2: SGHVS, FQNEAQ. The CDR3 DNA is TGTGCCAGCAGCTTATCCCCGGACCCCGGAGAGGGCTACCCCTTC. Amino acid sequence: CASSLSPDPGEGYPF.

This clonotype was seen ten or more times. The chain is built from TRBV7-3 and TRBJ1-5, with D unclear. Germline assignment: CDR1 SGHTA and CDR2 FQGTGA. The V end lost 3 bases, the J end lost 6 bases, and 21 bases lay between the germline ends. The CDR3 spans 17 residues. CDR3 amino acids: CASSFPLGMRPSQPQHF. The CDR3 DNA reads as TGTGCCAGCAGCTTCCCCCTCGGAATGAGACCTAGTCAGCCCCAGCATTTT.

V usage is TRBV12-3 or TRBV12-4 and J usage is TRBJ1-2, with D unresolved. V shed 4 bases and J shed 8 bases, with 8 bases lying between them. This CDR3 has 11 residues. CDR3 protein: CASSYVQGYTF. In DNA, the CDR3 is TGTGCCAGCAGTTATGTGCAAGGCTACACCTTC.

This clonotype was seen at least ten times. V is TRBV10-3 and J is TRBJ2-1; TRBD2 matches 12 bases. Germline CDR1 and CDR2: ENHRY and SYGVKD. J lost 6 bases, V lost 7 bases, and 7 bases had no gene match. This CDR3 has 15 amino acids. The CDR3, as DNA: TGTGCCATCACCAGTACTAGCGGGGGGCCCAATGAGCAGTTCTTC. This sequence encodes CAITSTSGGPNEQFF.

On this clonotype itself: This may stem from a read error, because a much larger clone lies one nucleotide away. The CDR3 protein is CASSQELIYPYNEQFF. CDR3 nucleotide sequence: TGCGCCAGCAGCCAAGAGTTGATCTACCCCTACAATGAGCAGTTCTTC. V is TRBV4-3 and J is TRBJ2-1, with no clear D. V dropped 0 bases and J dropped 2 bases, with 11 bases sitting between them. In germline, CDR1 is LGHNA, CDR2 YSLEER. The CDR3 loop spans 16 amino acids.

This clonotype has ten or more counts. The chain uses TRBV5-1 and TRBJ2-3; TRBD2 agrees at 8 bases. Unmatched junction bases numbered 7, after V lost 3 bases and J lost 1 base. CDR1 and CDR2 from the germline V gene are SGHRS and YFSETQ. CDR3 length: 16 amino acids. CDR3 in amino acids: CASSSRLAWGTDTQYF. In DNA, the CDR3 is TGCGCCAGCAGCTCCAGACTAGCGTGGGGCACAGATACGCAGTATTTT.

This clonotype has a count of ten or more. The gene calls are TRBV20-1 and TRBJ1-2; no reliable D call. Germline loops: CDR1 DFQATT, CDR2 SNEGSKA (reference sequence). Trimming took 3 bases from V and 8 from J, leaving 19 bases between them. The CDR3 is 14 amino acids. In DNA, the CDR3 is TGCAGTGCTAGGCGCTCCGAGGGCTATGGCGGCTACACCTTC. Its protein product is CSARRSEGYGGYTF.

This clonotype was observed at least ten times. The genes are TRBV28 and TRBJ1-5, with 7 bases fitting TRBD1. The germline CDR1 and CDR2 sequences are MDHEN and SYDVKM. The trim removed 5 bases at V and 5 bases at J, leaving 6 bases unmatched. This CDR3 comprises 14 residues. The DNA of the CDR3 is TGTGCCAGCAGTCGGACACAGGGGTATCAGCCCCAGCATTTT. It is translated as CASSRTQGYQPQHF.

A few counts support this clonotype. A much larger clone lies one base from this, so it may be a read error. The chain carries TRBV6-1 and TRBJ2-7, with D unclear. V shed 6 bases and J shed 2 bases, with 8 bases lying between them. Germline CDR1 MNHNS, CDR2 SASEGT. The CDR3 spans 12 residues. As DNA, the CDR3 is TGTGCCAGCAGGCAGATAGCCTACGAGCAGTACTTC. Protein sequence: CASRQIAYEQYF.

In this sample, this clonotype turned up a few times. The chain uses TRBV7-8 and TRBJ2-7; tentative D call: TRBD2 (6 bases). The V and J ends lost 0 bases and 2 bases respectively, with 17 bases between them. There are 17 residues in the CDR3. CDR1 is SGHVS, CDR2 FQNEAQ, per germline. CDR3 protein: CASSLARFSGRAYEQYF. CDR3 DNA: TGTGCCAGCAGCTTAGCGCGTTTCAGCGGGCGGGCCTACGAGCAGTACTTC.

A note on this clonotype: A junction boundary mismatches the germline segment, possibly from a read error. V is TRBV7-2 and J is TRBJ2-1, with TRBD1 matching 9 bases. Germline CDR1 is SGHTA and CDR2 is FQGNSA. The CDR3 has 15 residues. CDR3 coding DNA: TGTGCCAGCAGCAACCGGGACAGGGCTGAAAATGGGCAGCTCTTC. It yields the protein CASSNRDRAENGQLF.

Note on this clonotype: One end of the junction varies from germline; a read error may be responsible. CDR3 residues: CAGRLGGTSGKQETQYF. DNA for the CDR3: TGTGCCGGCAGACTCGGGGGGACTAGCGGGAAACAAGAGACCCAGTACTTC. V is TRBV6-2 or TRBV6-3 and J is TRBJ2-5, with TRBD2 matching 13 bases. CDR3 length: 17 residues. Germline V gene sequence: CDR1 MNHEY, CDR2 SVGEGT.

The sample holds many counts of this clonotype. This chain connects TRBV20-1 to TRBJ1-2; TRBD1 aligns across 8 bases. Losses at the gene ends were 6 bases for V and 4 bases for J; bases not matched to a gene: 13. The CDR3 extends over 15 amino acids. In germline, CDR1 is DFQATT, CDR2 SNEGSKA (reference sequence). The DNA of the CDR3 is TGCAGTGCCACACCGACAGGGGAGGTTGGCTATGGCTACACCTTC. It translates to CSATPTGEVGYGYTF.

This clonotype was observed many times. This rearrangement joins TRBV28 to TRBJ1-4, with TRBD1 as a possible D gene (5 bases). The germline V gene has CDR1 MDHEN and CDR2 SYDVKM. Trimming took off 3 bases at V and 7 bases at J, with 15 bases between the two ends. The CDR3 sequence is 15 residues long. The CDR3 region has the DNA TGTGCCAGCAGTTTTTTGGGGAGGAGGGGTGAAAAACTGTTTTTT. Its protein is CASSFLGRRGEKLFF. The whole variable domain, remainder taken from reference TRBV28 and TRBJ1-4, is DVKVTQSSRYLVKRTGEKVFLECVQDMDHENMFWYRQDPGLGLRLIYFSYDVKMKEKGDIPEGYSVSREKKERFSLILESASTNQTSMYLCASSFLGRRGEKLFFGSGTQLSVL.

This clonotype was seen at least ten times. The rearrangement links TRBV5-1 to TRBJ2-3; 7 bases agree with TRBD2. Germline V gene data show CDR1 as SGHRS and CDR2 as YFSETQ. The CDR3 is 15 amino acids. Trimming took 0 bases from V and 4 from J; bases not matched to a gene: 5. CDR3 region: CASSLVAGASDTQYF. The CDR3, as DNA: TGCGCCAGCAGCTTGGTGGCGGGAGCCTCAGATACGCAGTATTTT.

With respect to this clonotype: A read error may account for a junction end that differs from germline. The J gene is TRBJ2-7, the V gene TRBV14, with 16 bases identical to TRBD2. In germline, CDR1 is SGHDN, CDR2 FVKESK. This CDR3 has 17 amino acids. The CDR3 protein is CASSRGTSGGVSSEQYF. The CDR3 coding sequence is TGTGCCAGCAGCCGAGGGACTAGCGGGGGGGTCTCCTCCGAGCAGTACTTC.

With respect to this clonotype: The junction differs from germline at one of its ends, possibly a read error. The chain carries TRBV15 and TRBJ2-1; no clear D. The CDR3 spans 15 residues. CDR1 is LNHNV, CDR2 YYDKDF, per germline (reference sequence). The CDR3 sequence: CATSRGQVSYNEQFF. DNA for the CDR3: TGTGCCACCAGCAGAGGACAAGTCTCCTACAACGAGCAGTTCTTC.

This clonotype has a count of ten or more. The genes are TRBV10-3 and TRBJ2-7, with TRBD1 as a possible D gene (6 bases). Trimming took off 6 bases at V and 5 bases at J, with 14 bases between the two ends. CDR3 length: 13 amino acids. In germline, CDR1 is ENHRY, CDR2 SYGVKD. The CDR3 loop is CAIRWTESHEQYF. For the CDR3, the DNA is TGTGCCATCAGGTGGACAGAATCGCACGAGCAGTACTTC.

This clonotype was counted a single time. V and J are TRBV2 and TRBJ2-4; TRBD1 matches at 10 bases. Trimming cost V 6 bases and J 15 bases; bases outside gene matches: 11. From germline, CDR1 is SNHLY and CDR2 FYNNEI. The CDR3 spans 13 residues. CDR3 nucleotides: TGTGCCAGCAGCCCCGGGACAGGGGAGGGTCGGTACTTC. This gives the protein CASSPGTGEGRYF.

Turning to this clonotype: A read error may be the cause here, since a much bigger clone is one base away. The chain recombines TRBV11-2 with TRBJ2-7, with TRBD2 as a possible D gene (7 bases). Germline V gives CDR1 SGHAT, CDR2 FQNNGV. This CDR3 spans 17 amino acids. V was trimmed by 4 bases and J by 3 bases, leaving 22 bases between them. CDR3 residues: CASSSLGTTGGYYEQYF. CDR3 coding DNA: TGTGCCAGCAGCTCACTCGGGACTACCGGGGGCTACTACGAGCAGTACTTC. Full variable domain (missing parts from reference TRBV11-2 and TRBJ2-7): EAGVAQSPRYKIIEKRQSVAFWCNPISGHATLYWYQQILGQGPKLLIQFQNNGVVDDSQLPKDRFSAERLKGVDSTLKIQPAKLEDSAVYLCASSSLGTTGGYYEQYFGPGTRLTVT.

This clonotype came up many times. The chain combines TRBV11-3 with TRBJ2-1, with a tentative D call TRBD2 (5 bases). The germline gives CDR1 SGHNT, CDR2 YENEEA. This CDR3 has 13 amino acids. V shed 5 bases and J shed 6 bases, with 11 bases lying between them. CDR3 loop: CASSPGEGNEQFF. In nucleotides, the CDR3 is TGTGCCAGCAGCCCAGGTGAGGGCAATGAGCAGTTCTTC.

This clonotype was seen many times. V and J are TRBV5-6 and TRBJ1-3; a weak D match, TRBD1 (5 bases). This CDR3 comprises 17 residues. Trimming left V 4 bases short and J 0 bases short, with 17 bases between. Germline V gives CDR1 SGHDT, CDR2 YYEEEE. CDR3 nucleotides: TGTGCCAGCAGCCCCGGGGGTGTATGGGGCTCTGGAAACACCATATATTTT. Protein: CASSPGGVWGSGNTIYF.

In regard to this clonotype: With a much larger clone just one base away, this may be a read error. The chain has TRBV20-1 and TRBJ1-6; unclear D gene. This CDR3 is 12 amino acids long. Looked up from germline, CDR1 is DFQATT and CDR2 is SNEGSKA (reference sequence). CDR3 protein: CSARRSNSPPRF. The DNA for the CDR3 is TGCAGTGCTAGGAGATCTAATTCACCCCCCCGCTTT.

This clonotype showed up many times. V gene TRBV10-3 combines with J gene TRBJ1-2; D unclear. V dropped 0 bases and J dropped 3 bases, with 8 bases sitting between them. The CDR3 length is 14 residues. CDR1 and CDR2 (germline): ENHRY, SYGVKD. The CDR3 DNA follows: TGTGCCATCAGTGAGTCAGGGTTACACTATGGCTACACCTTC. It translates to CAISESGLHYGYTF.